Listed below are T cell receptor beta chains from one sample, sequenced in a study of post-analysis software for immune sequencing data. TCRdb ran MiXCR on the PCR reads and lists one entry per CDR3 protein. Seen here are approximately 770,000 distinct CDR3 sequences, roughly 50% observed once, and the top ten hold 4.9%. The sample taken for sequencing was blood. Receptors originate from a girl between 5 and 17 years old with multiple sclerosis. Each CDR3 is given with its conserved first and last residue. Where a row states a size, it is once, few, many or the class of an expanded clone; other rows omit it.

TRBV15	TRBJ2-7	NA	CATSGHSSGRVYYEQYF
TRBV18	TRBJ2-1	NA	CASPSTGADNEQFF
TRBV7-3	TRBJ2-1	NA	CASAGAGSYNEQFF
TRBV5-1	TRBJ2-5	NA	CASSFGLAGGGETQYF
TRBV10-3	TRBJ2-4	NA	CAISDPTGSSGIQYF
TRBV29-1	TRBJ2-1	few	CSVPTRTGNEQFF
TRBV12-3/TRBV12-4	NA	NA	CASSREGAYEQYF
TRBV7-8	TRBJ2-4	few	CASSPRGNLAKNIQYF
TRBV7-2	NA	once	CASSPAPSGRYEQYF
TRBV20-1	TRBJ2-7	few	CSARSPPPGVRETEQYF
TRBV20-1	TRBJ2-1	NA	CSARQGGEQFF
TRBV5-5	TRBJ1-1	NA	CASSLDVRVNTEAFF
TRBV3-1	TRBJ2-3	NA	CASSLPGQGWDTQYF
TRBV24-1	TRBJ2-6	many	CATSDAGTGGTGANVLTF
TRBV7-2	TRBJ2-3	NA	CASSSRIWGKTDTQYF
TRBV6-6	TRBJ1-2	NA	CASSYQAGADYGYTF
TRBV2	TRBJ2-1	NA	CASSEDGMRGAFAYNEQFF
TRBV7-6	TRBJ2-5	NA	CASSRERTQETQYF
TRBV20-1	NA	few	CSAWDQTYEQYF
TRBV28	TRBJ2-7	NA	CANSLGAGEQYF
TRBV7-9	TRBJ2-1	NA	CAGLTQGNEQFF
TRBV30	TRBJ1-1	NA	CAWDRGNTEAFF
TRBV7-6	TRBJ2-1	NA	CASSFYRGTSKRTYNEQFF
TRBV3-1	TRBJ1-1	NA	CASSQVPRDTEAFF
TRBV29-1	TRBJ2-7	NA	CSVEEGGSGYEQYF
TRBV29-1	TRBJ2-3	few	CSVTPSTDTQYF
TRBV29-1	TRBJ2-1	few	CSVERRLAVINEQFF
TRBV5-1	TRBJ2-3	NA	CASTLGTGVSTDTQYF
TRBV30	TRBJ2-4	NA	CACYKPGFPKYF
TRBV6-6	TRBJ2-5	few	CASSSVAGKREETQYF
TRBV21-1	TRBJ2-7	NA	CASSKEGRAYF
TRBV9	TRBJ1-6	few	CASSLEGDKSSPLHF
TRBV29-1	TRBJ2-1	NA	CSVEIGQGYNEQFF